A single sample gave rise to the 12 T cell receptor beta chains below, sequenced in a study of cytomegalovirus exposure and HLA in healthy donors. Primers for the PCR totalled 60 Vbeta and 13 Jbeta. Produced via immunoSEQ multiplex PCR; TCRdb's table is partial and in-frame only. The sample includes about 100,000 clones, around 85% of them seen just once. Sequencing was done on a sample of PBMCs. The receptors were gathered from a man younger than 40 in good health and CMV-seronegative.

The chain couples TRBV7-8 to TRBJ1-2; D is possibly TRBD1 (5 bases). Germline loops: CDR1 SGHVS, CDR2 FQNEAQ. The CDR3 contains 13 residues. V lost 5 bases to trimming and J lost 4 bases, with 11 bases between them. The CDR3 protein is CASSQTASYGYTF. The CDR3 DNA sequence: TGTGCCAGCAGCCAGACAGCGTCCTATGGCTACACCTTC.

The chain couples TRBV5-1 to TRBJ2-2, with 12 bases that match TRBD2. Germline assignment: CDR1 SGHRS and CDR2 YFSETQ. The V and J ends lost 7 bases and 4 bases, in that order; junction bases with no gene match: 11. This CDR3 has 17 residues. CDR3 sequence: CASGGLAGLMGTGELFF. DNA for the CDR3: TGCGCCAGCGGAGGACTAGCGGGACTGATGGGCACCGGGGAGCTGTTTTTT.

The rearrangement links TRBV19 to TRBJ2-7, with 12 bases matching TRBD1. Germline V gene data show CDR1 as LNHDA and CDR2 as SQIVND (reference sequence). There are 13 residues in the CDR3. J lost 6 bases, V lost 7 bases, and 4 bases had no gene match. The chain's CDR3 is CASTGQGAGEQYF. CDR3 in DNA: TGTGCCAGTACGGGACAGGGGGCGGGCGAGCAGTACTTC.

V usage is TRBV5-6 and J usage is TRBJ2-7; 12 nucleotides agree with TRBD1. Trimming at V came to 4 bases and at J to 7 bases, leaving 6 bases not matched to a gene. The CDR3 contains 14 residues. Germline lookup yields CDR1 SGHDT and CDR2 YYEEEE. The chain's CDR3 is CASSRGDRGLEQYF. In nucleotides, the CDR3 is TGTGCCAGCAGCCGCGGGGACAGGGGGCTTGAGCAGTACTTC.

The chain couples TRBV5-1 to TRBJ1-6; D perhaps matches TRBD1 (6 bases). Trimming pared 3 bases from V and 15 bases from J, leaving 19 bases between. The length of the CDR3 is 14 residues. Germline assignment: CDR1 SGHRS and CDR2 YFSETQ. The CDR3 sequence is CASSSKRQETDLHF. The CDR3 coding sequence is TGCGCCAGCAGCTCTAAACGACAGGAGACGGACCTCCACTTT.

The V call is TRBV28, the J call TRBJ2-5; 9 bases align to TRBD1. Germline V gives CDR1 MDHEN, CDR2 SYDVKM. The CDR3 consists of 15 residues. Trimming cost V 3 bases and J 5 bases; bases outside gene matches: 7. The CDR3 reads CASSFYRGLEETQYF. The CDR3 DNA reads TGTGCCAGCAGTTTCTACAGGGGGCTTGAGGAGACCCAGTACTTC.

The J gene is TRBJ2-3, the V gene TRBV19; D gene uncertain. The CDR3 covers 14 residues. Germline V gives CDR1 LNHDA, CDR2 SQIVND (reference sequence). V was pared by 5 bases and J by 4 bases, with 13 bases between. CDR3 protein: CASSLDSRADTQYF. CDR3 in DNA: TGTGCCAGTAGTTTGGATAGCCGGGCAGATACGCAGTATTTT. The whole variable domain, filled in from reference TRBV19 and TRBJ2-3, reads DGGITQSPKYLFRKEGQNVTLSCEQNLNHDAMYWYRQDPGQGLRLIYYSQIVNDFQKGDIAEGYSVSREKKESFPLTVTSAQKNPTAFYLCASSLDSRADTQYFGPGTRLTVL.

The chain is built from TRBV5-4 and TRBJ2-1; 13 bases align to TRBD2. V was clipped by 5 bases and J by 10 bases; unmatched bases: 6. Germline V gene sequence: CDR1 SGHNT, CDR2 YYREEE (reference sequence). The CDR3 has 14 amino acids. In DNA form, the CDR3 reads TGTGCCAGCAGTTCGACTAGCGGGAGGAGCGAGCAGTTCTTC. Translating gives CASSSTSGRSEQFF.

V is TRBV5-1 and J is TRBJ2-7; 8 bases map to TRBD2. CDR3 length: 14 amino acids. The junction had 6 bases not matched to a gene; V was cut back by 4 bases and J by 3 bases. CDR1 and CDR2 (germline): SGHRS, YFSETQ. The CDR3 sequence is CASSTRGGFYEQYF. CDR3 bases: TGCGCCAGCAGCACCCGGGGGGGCTTCTACGAGCAGTACTTC.

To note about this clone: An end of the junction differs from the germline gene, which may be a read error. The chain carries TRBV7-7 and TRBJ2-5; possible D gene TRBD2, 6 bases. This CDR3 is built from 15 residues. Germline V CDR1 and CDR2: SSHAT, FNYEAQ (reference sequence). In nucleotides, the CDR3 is TGTGCTAGCAGCCGCGGACTACAAGAAACGGAGACCCAGTACTTC. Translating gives CASSRGLQETETQYF. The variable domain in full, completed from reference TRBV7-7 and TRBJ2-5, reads GAGVSQSPRYKVTKRGQDVTLRCDPISSHATLYWYQQALGQGPEFLTYFNYEAQPDKSGLPSDRFSAERPEGSISTLTIQRTEQRDSAMYRCASSRGLQETETQYFGPGTRLLVL.

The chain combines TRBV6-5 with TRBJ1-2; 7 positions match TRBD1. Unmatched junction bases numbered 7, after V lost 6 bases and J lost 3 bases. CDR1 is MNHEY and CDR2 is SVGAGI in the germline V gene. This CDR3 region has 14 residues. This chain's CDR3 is CASREQGYDYGYTF. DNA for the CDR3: TGTGCCAGCAGGGAACAGGGGTACGACTATGGCTACACCTTC.

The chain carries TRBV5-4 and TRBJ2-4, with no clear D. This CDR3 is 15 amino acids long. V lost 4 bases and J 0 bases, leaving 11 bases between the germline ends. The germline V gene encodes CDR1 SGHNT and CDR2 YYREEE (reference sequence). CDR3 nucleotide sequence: TGTGCCAGCAGCCCGGAGATCGCAGCCAAAAACATTCAGTACTTC. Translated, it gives CASSPEIAAKNIQYF. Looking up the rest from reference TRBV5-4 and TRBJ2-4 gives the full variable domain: ETGVTQSPTHLIKTRGQQVTLRCSSQSGHNTVSWYQQALGQGPQFIFQYYREEENGRGNFPPRFSGLQFPNYSSELNVNALELDDSALYLCASSPEIAAKNIQYFGAGTRLSVL.